This T cell receptor beta chain was recorded in a study of blood T cell repertoires in COVID-19. Across the study: Samples taken during acute and convalescent COVID-19 were collected in the United States, Italy and Spain. From T cells, B-cell-depleted T cells, or PBMCs came the material, which was cDNA or gDNA.

This CDR3 spans 15 amino acids. In the original processing: For nucleated cells, counts were estimated from reference gene primer amplification. Using immunoSEQ multiplex PCR, the repertoire was profiled, and TCRdb retains in-frame clones only, with some absent. The V and J calls and clone size were taken over from that table, and D and trimming were inferred from the DNA. The table has fewer than 6,000 clones, 75% to 90% seen once. The TCR comes from a human donor in a cohort sampled during active COVID-19. Sequencing was done on a sample of peripheral blood. This chain uses TRBV21-1 with TRBJ2-7; the table calls TRBD1, which could not be checked here. TRBV21-1 has pseudogene status. The CDR3 here is CASSVGTRSSYEQYF. The DNA for the CDR3 is TGTGCCAGCAGCGTTGGGACACGAAGCTCCTACGAGCAGTACTTC.